The T cell receptor beta chain described here comes from a study of blood T cell repertoires in COVID-19. As for the study in general: The United States, Italy and Spain supplied acute and convalescent COVID-19 samples. PBMCs, B-cell-depleted T cells, or T cells provided the cDNA or gDNA that made up the material.

As originally analysed: The authors estimated nucleated cell counts from reference gene primer amplification. TCRdb keeps only in-frame clones here, not all; method: immunoSEQ multiplex PCR. V and J calls and clone size come straight from that table; D and trimming were deduced from the DNA. This table holds 120,000 to 150,000 clones, 80% to 90% found once. V shed 7 bases, J shed 7 bases, and the junction held 8 bases outside the gene matches. Germline V gene lookup returns CDR1 SGHTA and CDR2 FQGTGA. The CDR3 loop spans 14 amino acids. The sample comprised peripheral blood. This sequence originates from a man aged 60 to 75 with active or convalescent COVID-19. This chain joins TRBV7-3 and TRBJ2-1, with 9 bases lining up with TRBD1. Written as DNA, the CDR3 is TGTGCCAGCACCTCCGGGACAGGGAAGAATGAGCAGTTCTTC. This gives the protein CASTSGTGKNEQFF.